Included here is one T cell receptor (beta chain) sequence, with context. In the source study's methods: Counts of nucleated cells, estimated from reference gene primer amplification, were obtained. Assay used: immunoSEQ multiplex PCR; TCRdb lists only in-frame clones, some missing. Clonal size and the V and J genes are those of that table, whereas D and trimming came from the DNA. Of around 310,000 clones listed, around nine tenths are singletons. Deletions cut 3 bases from V and 0 bases from J, with 10 bases between. In germline, CDR1 is SGHKS, CDR2 YYEKEE (reference sequence). This CDR3 comprises 15 residues. This specimen belongs to a study of blood T cell repertoires in COVID-19. Study information: COVID-19 samples from acute and convalescent phases originated in the United States, Italy and Spain. From T cells, B-cell-depleted T cells, or PBMCs came the material, which was cDNA or gDNA.

The sample was peripheral blood. The V call is TRBV5-5, the J call TRBJ1-3, with D maybe TRBD1 (5 bases). This sequence originates from a woman aged 45-65 years with active or convalescent COVID-19. The CDR3 sequence: CASSSRGGSGNTIYF. CDR3 bases: TGTGCCAGCAGCTCTCGGGGGGGCTCTGGAAACACCATATATTTT.